This T cell receptor beta chain came from a study of T cell responses to AZD1222 COVID-19 vaccine. Findings and limits, study-wide: There were repertoire samples only from the period after the peak T cell response. Among vaccine-associated CD4 TCRs, coverage spanned spike, with dominance at 160-218 and 743-854. White British people made up most donors, females outnumbered males, and clonal diversity was possibly underestimated. Two AZD1222 administrations were followed by greater Spike-specific TCR breadth and depth.

Method: immunoSEQ multiplex PCR; TCRdb's copy keeps in-frame clones and lacks some. The table lists some 150,000 clones, more than 90% of them singletons, with about 1.4% in the top ten. A note on this clone: Its matching antigen is unknown.

The germline V gene encodes CDR1 GTSNPN and CDR2 SVGIG (reference sequence). Trimming stripped 2 bases from V and 2 bases from J, with 13 bases between. The CDR3 sequence is 15 residues long. The genes are TRBV30 and TRBJ1-3; D ambiguous. The origin of this receptor is an adult who received the AZD1222 COVID-19 vaccine. The starting material was peripheral blood, obtained 28 days after the second AZD1222 dose. Written as DNA, the CDR3 is TGTGCCTGGAGTTTTGGCAGTCAGGCTGGAAACACCATATATTTT. Translating it yields CAWSFGSQAGNTIYF.